A single sample is the source of the 5 T cell receptor beta chains below, sequenced in a study of T cell responses to AZD1222 COVID-19 vaccine. Method: immunoSEQ multiplex PCR; TCRdb's copy keeps in-frame clones and lacks some. In the table there are around 99,000 clones, roughly 87% of which are singletons. The sequencing here drew on peripheral blood, taken on day 0 of AZD1222 vaccination. The source is an adult in good health.

This chain joins TRBV7-2 and TRBJ2-6; D possibly corresponds to TRBD1 (6 bases). V lost 5 bases and J lost 0, with 11 bases in between. The V gene's germline CDR1 is SGHTA and CDR2 FQGNSA. The CDR3 covers 16 residues. In DNA, the CDR3 is TGTGCCAGCAGCGGGCACAGGGACTCTGGGGCCAACGTCCTGACTTTC. Translating gives CASSGHRDSGANVLTF.

The rearrangement uses TRBV28 and TRBJ1-4; perhaps TRBD1 as D (5 bases). The germline V gene has CDR1 MDHEN and CDR2 SYDVKM. This CDR3 comprises 14 residues. Trimming cost V 2 bases and J 7 bases, with 11 bases left between them. CDR3 sequence (DNA): TGTGCCAGCAGTTTAAGTGGGGCAGGTGAAAAACTGTTTTTT. Translating gives CASSLSGAGEKLFF.

This rearrangement joins TRBV14 to TRBJ2-1, with 8 nucleotides matching TRBD2. Germline V gene lookup returns CDR1 SGHDN and CDR2 FVKESK. Unmatched junction bases numbered 4, after V lost 0 bases and J lost 3 bases. This CDR3 has 16 amino acids. CDR3 DNA: TGTGCCAGCAGCCAAGATACTAGCGGCTACTACAATGAGCAGTTCTTC. It specifies CASSQDTSGYYNEQFF.

The rearrangement joins TRBV12-3 or TRBV12-4 to TRBJ1-1; TRBD1 matches 7 bases. This CDR3 has 12 amino acids. The ends lost 5 bases at V and 10 bases at J; junction bases unmatched: 7. CDR3 nucleotides: TGTGCCAGCAGTCCAGGACAGGTGCGAGCTTTCTTT. Amino acid sequence: CASSPGQVRAFF.

The genes are TRBV28 and TRBJ2-3; D gene ambiguous. This CDR3 comprises 17 residues. V was clipped by 5 bases and J by 0 bases, with 18 bases between them. Germline V CDR1 and CDR2: MDHEN, SYDVKM. CDR3 coding DNA: TGTGCCAGCAGTGCCTCAACACTGAGTGAGAGCACAGATACGCAGTATTTT. Its protein is CASSASTLSESTDTQYF.